The next 30 T cell receptor beta chains were all read from a single sample in a study of cytomegalovirus exposure and HLA in healthy donors. 60 Vbeta and 13 Jbeta primers were used in PCR. Libraries were prepared by immunoSEQ multiplex PCR; TCRdb keeps only in-frame clonotypes and omits some of them. The table lists over 110,000 clones, 75% to 85% of them singletons, with 5% to 7.5% in the top ten. Sequenced sample: PBMCs. Receptors were obtained from a woman between 35 and 50 years old in good health and CMV-seropositive.

This clone was seen once. This sequence joins TRBV7-9 and TRBJ2-1; 10 bases are a match to TRBD2. Germline CDR1 is SEHNR and CDR2 is FQNEAQ (reference sequence). V was pared by 0 bases and J by 4 bases, with 0 bases of the junction left unmatched. This CDR3 region has 15 residues. CDR3 sequence (DNA): TGTGCCAGCAGCTTAGCTAGCGGGAGGTACAATGAGCAGTTCTTC. It yields the protein CASSLASGRYNEQFF.

For this clone: Germline and junction disagree at one end, which may indicate a read error. The same CDR3 arises from other DNA sequences in this sample as well. The chain links TRBV11-2 to TRBJ1-2; 8 bases are a match to TRBD1. The CDR3 runs to 13 residues. CDR1 and CDR2 (germline): SGHAT, FQNNGV. The CDR3 coding sequence is TGTGCTAGCAGTCTGGACAGGGTTGATGGCTACACCTTC. Its protein product is CASSLDRVDGYTF.

The J gene is TRBJ2-5, the V gene TRBV4-1, with a possible D match to TRBD1 (6 bases). CDR1 and CDR2 from the germline V gene are MGHRA and YSYEKL. Trimming took off 0 bases at V and 3 bases at J, with 11 bases between the two ends. The CDR3 is 15 amino acids. The CDR3 spells CASSQDRSGEETQYF. In nucleotides, the CDR3 is TGCGCCAGCAGCCAAGACCGGTCAGGGGAAGAGACCCAGTACTTC.

The chain recombines TRBV18 with TRBJ1-5; D may be TRBD1 (5 bases). CDR1 KGHSH and CDR2 LQKENI come from the germline V gene. The CDR3 contains 17 residues. Trimming took 2 bases from V and 4 from J, leaving 18 bases between them. The CDR3 sequence: CASSPWGVRSTNQPQHF. The CDR3 coding sequence is TGTGCCAGCTCACCATGGGGGGTACGGAGTACTAATCAGCCCCAGCATTTT. Together with reference TRBV18 and TRBJ1-5, the CDR3 gives the full variable domain: NAGVMQNPRHLVRRRGQEARLRCSPMKGHSHVYWYRQLPEEGLKFMVYLQKENIIDESGMPKERFSAEFPKEGPSILRIQQVVRGDSAAYFCASSPWGVRSTNQPQHFGDGTRLSIL.

The chain employs TRBV5-1 and TRBJ2-5; D gene uncertain. The CDR3 is 13 residues long. Per the germline V gene, CDR1 is SGHRS and CDR2 is YFSETQ. Trimming took 5 bases from V and 2 from J, leaving 10 bases between them. This CDR3 reads CASSFQAQETQYF. For the CDR3, the DNA is TGCGCCAGCAGTTTCCAGGCTCAAGAGACCCAGTACTTC.

In its sample, this clone was seen once. This sequence joins TRBV28 and TRBJ2-1, with 10 bases matching TRBD2. Per germline, CDR1 MDHEN and CDR2 SYDVKM. The CDR3 loop spans 15 amino acids. With V trimmed by 6 bases and J by 8 bases, 10 bases remained unmatched. The CDR3 nucleotides are TGTGCCAGCAGCCTGGGACTAGCGATGAGCCATGAGCAGTTCTTC. It specifies CASSLGLAMSHEQFF.

The rearrangement joins TRBV14 to TRBJ2-7, with 9 bases lining up with TRBD2. The CDR3 is 16 amino acids. Trimming took 4 bases from V and 7 from J; bases not matched to a gene: 14. CDR1 is SGHDN and CDR2 is FVKESK in the germline V gene. CDR3 amino acids: CASSPWTSAKGGEQYF. The CDR3 nucleotides are TGTGCCAGCAGCCCTTGGACTAGCGCTAAAGGGGGGGAGCAGTACTTC.

The chain employs TRBV5-4 and TRBJ1-4, with D possibly TRBD1 on 6 matching bases. The CDR3 contains 14 residues. Between the trimmed V and J ends, which lost 4 bases and 2 bases, there was a span of 9 bases. Per germline, CDR1 SGHNT and CDR2 YYREEE (reference sequence). CDR3: CASSLQGTNEKLFF. In nucleotides, the CDR3 is TGTGCCAGCAGCCTACAGGGCACTAATGAAAAACTGTTTTTT.

This clone occurred once. This chain uses TRBV14 with TRBJ2-2; possible D gene TRBD2, 7 bases. This CDR3 is built from 15 residues. Germline V gene lookup returns CDR1 SGHDN and CDR2 FVKESK. The V and J ends lost 3 bases and 5 bases respectively, with 13 bases between them. Here the CDR3 DNA reads TGTGCCAGCAGCCAGGGGGGGCGATGGACCGGGGAGCTGTTTTTT. Translation: CASSQGGRWTGELFF.

V and J are TRBV13 and TRBJ1-1, with 7 nucleotides matching TRBD1. CDR1 PRHDT and CDR2 FYEKMQ come from the germline V gene (reference sequence). The V and J ends lost 2 bases and 4 bases, in that order; junction bases with no gene match: 1. CDR3 length: 13 amino acids. Here the CDR3 DNA reads TGTGCCAGCAGCTTAAGGGGGCGCACTGAAGCTTTCTTT. Its translation: CASSLRGRTEAFF.

CDR3 nucleotides: TGTGCCAGCAGTGATATCACTAGCGGGAGGAACGAGACCCAGTACTTC. Encoded protein: CASSDITSGRNETQYF. This chain uses TRBV6-1 with TRBJ2-5, with 12 positions matching TRBD2. V lost 3 bases to trimming and J lost 5 bases; unmatched junction nucleotides: 7. The CDR3 sequence is 16 residues long. CDR1 is MNHNS, CDR2 SASEGT, per germline.

The chain is built from TRBV5-1 and TRBJ2-5, with 13 nucleotides matching TRBD2. This CDR3 contains 17 residues. V was pared by 3 bases and J by 4 bases, with 9 bases of the junction left unmatched. Germline loops: CDR1 SGHRS, CDR2 YFSETQ. The CDR3 DNA follows: TGCGCCAGCAGCTCTGGGACTAGCGGGGTCGAGGGAGAGACCCAGTACTTC. It codes for CASSSGTSGVEGETQYF.

This chain uses TRBV27 with TRBJ2-1, with D perhaps matching TRBD1 (6 bases). Germline V gene data show CDR1 as MNHEY and CDR2 as SMNVEV (reference sequence). Trimming left V 7 bases short and J 8 bases short, with 21 bases between. This CDR3 is 15 amino acids long. The CDR3 spells CASNPLGAQVDEQFF. CDR3 coding DNA: TGTGCCAGCAACCCACTGGGGGCTCAGGTGGATGAGCAGTTCTTC.

The V gene is TRBV7-8, the J gene TRBJ2-7, with 8 bases matching TRBD2. V gave up 2 bases and J gave up 4 bases; unmatched junction bases: 16. The CDR3 is made up of 18 amino acids. Germline-derived CDR1 and CDR2 are SGHVS and FQNEAQ. The CDR3 DNA follows: TGTGCCAGCAGCTTAACCCCCCTAGCACGGGAGGGCCATTACGAGCAGTACTTC. Translating gives CASSLTPLAREGHYEQYF.

The V call is TRBV28, the J call TRBJ2-1; tentatively, D is TRBD1 (7 bases). The CDR3 has 16 residues. Trimming pared 7 bases from V and 12 bases from J, leaving 28 bases between. Germline CDR1 and CDR2: MDHEN and SYDVKM. This CDR3 reads CASTPGTAGGLGRQFF. CDR3 nucleotides: TGTGCCAGCACCCCAGGGACAGCTGGGGGGCTAGGTCGGCAGTTCTTC.

This chain connects TRBV7-2 to TRBJ1-1; no firm D call. V lost 1 base and J 7 bases, leaving 10 bases between the germline ends. Per germline, CDR1 SGHTA and CDR2 FQGNSA. This CDR3 spans 13 amino acids. In nucleotides, the CDR3 is TGTGCCAGCAGCTTAGTGGCGGGAAATGAAGCTTTCTTT. Translated: CASSLVAGNEAFF.

The V and J genes are TRBV2 and TRBJ2-2; D is perhaps TRBD1 (6 bases). The CDR3 spans 14 residues. Per germline, CDR1 SNHLY and CDR2 FYNNEI. V was trimmed by 4 bases and J by 8 bases, leaving 14 bases between them. The CDR3 nucleotides read TGTGCCAGCAGTGCGGGACACTGGGCGGGGGAGCTGTTTTTT. Translating it yields CASSAGHWAGELFF.

CDR3 region: CASSLDPGGLRETQYF. The CDR3 DNA is TGTGCCAGCAGCTTAGATCCCGGGGGGCTAAGAGAGACCCAGTACTTC. This chain connects TRBV11-2 to TRBJ2-5, with D possibly TRBD2 on 7 matching bases. The CDR3 covers 16 residues. Germline V gene data show CDR1 as SGHAT and CDR2 as FQNNGV. V was cut by 0 bases and J by 4 bases, with 15 bases left in between.

The chain couples TRBV7-9 to TRBJ2-2, with D hard to call. CDR3 length: 15 amino acids. Germline-derived CDR1 and CDR2 are SEHNR and FQNEAQ (reference sequence). Trimming shortened V by 1 base and J by 2 bases, and 8 bases separated the two germline ends. The DNA for the CDR3 is TGTGCCAGCAGCTTAGACAGTCCCAACACCGGGGAGCTGTTTTTT. Protein: CASSLDSPNTGELFF.

This chain uses TRBV2 with TRBJ2-1, with 10 bases aligning to TRBD2. Per the germline V gene, CDR1 is SNHLY and CDR2 is FYNNEI. This CDR3 comprises 17 residues. V lost 1 base to trimming and J lost 0 bases; unmatched junction nucleotides: 3. This chain's CDR3 is CASSEEGLASSYNEQFF. The CDR3 DNA follows: TGTGCCAGCAGTGAAGAGGGACTAGCGAGCTCCTACAATGAGCAGTTCTTC.

The rearrangement joins TRBV5-1 to TRBJ2-5; 11 nucleotides match TRBD1. V shed 3 bases, J shed 5 bases, and the junction held 6 bases outside the gene matches. The CDR3 contains 15 residues. Germline assignment: CDR1 SGHRS and CDR2 YFSETQ. The CDR3 DNA reads as TGCGCCAGCAGCTCCGGGACAGGGGGTTACGAGACCCAGTACTTC. It translates to CASSSGTGGYETQYF.

V is TRBV25-1 and J is TRBJ2-4, with a weak D call TRBD2 (6 bases). V lost 3 bases and J 12 bases, leaving 18 bases between the germline ends. Per germline, CDR1 MGHDK and CDR2 SYGVNS. CDR3 size: 14 residues. The CDR3 here is CASSEQSPGGNQYF. The CDR3 nucleotides are TGTGCCAGCAGTGAGCAATCCCCCGGGGGTAATCAGTACTTC.

The chain joins TRBV10-3 to TRBJ2-2; D is possibly TRBD1 (6 bases). The CDR3 has 14 residues. Germline CDR1 and CDR2: ENHRY and SYGVKD. Trimming pared 7 bases from V and 4 bases from J, leaving 13 bases between. CDR3 sequence reads: CAIKGDVRTGELFF. CDR3 coding DNA: TGTGCCATCAAGGGGGACGTCCGCACCGGGGAGCTGTTTTTT.

The gene calls are TRBV5-1 and TRBJ2-5; 7 nucleotides match TRBD1. TRBJ2-7 explains the end of the DNA better; the J call may be wrong. CDR1 is SGHRS, CDR2 YFSETQ, per germline. The CDR3 is made up of 15 amino acids. Written as DNA, the CDR3 is TGCGCCAGCAGCTCGAGGGGGCCGTACTCCTACGAGCAGTACTTC. Its protein is CASSSRGPYSYEQYF.

This chain connects TRBV5-1 to TRBJ2-1; 11 nucleotides match TRBD2. V shed 0 bases, J shed 6 bases, and the junction held 5 bases outside the gene matches. Germline V gene sequence: CDR1 SGHRS, CDR2 YFSETQ. The CDR3 has 16 residues. CDR3 sequence: CASSLGGLAEINEQFF. In nucleotides, the CDR3 is TGCGCCAGCAGCTTGGGGGGACTAGCGGAGATCAATGAGCAGTTCTTC.

This clone was detected only a few times. The chain uses TRBV28 and TRBJ2-5, with 9 bases identical to TRBD1. The J segment lost 6 bases and the V segment lost 6 bases, leaving 17 bases of the junction unmatched. The CDR3 contains 17 residues. Germline-derived CDR1 and CDR2 are MDHEN and SYDVKM. The CDR3 loop is CASSVGVRDRDRQTQYF. Written as DNA, the CDR3 is TGTGCCAGCAGCGTAGGGGTAAGGGACAGGGACCGTCAGACCCAGTACTTC.

The V call is TRBV6-5, the J call TRBJ1-2; D is unclear. V gave up 6 bases and J gave up 4 bases, with 9 bases separating them. The germline gives CDR1 MNHEY, CDR2 SVGAGI. The CDR3 has 12 amino acids. CDR3 sequence: CASSYGIYGYTF. In DNA form, the CDR3 reads TGTGCCAGCAGCTATGGTATCTATGGCTACACCTTC.

Turning to this clone: This sample also contains other DNA sequences that code for the same CDR3. DNA of the CDR3: TGCGCCAGCAGCTTACCTCGGGAGGGGAGTACAGATACGCAGTATTTT. This gives the protein CASSLPREGSTDTQYF. The chain uses TRBV5-1 and TRBJ2-3, with 8 bases identical to TRBD2. Germline V gene data show CDR1 as SGHRS and CDR2 as YFSETQ. J lost 3 bases, V lost 2 bases, and 8 bases had no gene match. The CDR3 is made up of 16 amino acids.

This clone was counted a few times. The V and J genes are TRBV27 and TRBJ2-7, with 7 bases fitting TRBD1. The CDR3 runs to 15 residues. With 3 bases clipped from V and 3 bases from J, the junction kept 8 bases outside the gene matches. Germline CDR1 is MNHEY and CDR2 is SMNVEV (reference sequence). Here the CDR3 reads CASSFRQGGGYEQYF. The CDR3 nucleotides read TGTGCCAGCAGTTTTAGACAGGGTGGGGGCTACGAGCAGTACTTC.

V gene TRBV11-2 combines with J gene TRBJ2-1; 8 bases are shared with TRBD2. Trimming took 5 bases from V and 2 from J; bases not matched to a gene: 5. The CDR3 sequence is 15 residues long. CDR1 SGHAT and CDR2 FQNNGV come from the germline V gene. This CDR3 reads CASSPSGGPYNEQFF. The CDR3 coding sequence is TGTGCCAGCAGCCCGAGCGGGGGACCCTACAATGAGCAGTTCTTC. Supplemented by reference TRBV11-2 and TRBJ2-1, the full variable domain reads EAGVAQSPRYKIIEKRQSVAFWCNPISGHATLYWYQQILGQGPKLLIQFQNNGVVDDSQLPKDRFSAERLKGVDSTLKIQPAKLEDSAVYLCASSPSGGPYNEQFFGPGTRLTVL.